This T cell receptor (beta chain) was captured in a study of T cells in Graves' hyperthyroidism and ophthalmopathy. Notes on the study in general: A 13 V-J signature model discriminated ophthalmopathy versus stable hyperthyroidism.

A patient was excluded if there was uncontrolled infection, other autoimmune disease, pregnancy or lactation. The germline V and J ends were trimmed by 2 bases and 4 bases, with 11 bases remaining between them. There are 14 residues in the CDR3. Germline-derived CDR1 and CDR2 are SGHTA and FQGTGA. The table lists this clonotype with many counts. The target antigen is unknown. Regions amplified from RNA transcripts were the TCR beta CDR3 regions. HTBI primers were the set used in a first-round RT-PCR of the TCR CDR3. TCRdb re-called the multiplex PCR reads with MiXCR, one entry per CDR3 protein. The sample includes 650,000 to 800,000 distinct CDR3 sequences, nearly 45% of them seen just once.

This receptor was taken from an adult man with Graves' disease, either hyperthyroidism or ophthalmopathy (not recorded which). Source material: peripheral blood or thyroid tissue (not recorded which). The chain has TRBV7-3 and TRBJ1-1; D gene uncertain. This CDR3 reads CASSLSRIVTEAFF. For the CDR3, the DNA is TGTGCCAGCAGCTTATCTAGAATCGTCACTGAAGCTTTCTTT.